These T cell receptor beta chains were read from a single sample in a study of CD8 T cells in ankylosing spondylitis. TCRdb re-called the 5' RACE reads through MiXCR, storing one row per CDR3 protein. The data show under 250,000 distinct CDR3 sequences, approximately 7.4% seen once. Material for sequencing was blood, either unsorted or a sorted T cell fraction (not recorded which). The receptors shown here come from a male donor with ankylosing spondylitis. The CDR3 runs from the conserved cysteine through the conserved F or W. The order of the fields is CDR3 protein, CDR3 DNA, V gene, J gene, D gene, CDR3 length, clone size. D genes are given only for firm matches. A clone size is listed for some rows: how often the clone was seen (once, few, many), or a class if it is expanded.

CASSITQGVYGYTF,TGTGCCAGCAGCATTACGCAGGGTGTCTATGGCTACACCTTC,TRBV7-2,TRBJ1-2,NA,14,once
CASSLDQEGAPFPGELFF,TGTGCCAGCAGCTTAGATCAGGAGGGGGCCCCCTTTCCCGGGGAGCTGTTTTTT,TRBV11-2,TRBJ2-2,NA,18,NA
CASSYSGENTGELFF,TGTGCCAGCAGTTACTCAGGCGAAAACACCGGGGAGCTGTTTTTT,TRBV6-5,TRBJ2-2,NA,15,NA
CASRGGLEQFF,TGTGCCAGCCGTGGGGGACTTGAGCAGTTCTTC,TRBV25-1,TRBJ2-1,NA,11,many
CASSWEPNGEGPNTGELFF,TGCGCCAGCAGCTGGGAACCGAATGGAGAAGGGCCGAACACCGGGGAGCTGTTTTTT,TRBV5-1,TRBJ2-2,NA,19,many
CASSASTGSAPAGELFF,TGTGCCAGCAGCGCCTCAACAGGGTCAGCCCCCGCCGGGGAGCTGTTTTTT,TRBV9,TRBJ2-2,NA,17,NA
CASTPEGFFGELFF,TGTGCCAGCACCCCGGAGGGGTTTTTTGGCGAACTGTTTTTT,TRBV2,TRBJ1-4,NA,14,many
CASTISGYGYTF,TGTGCCAGCACCATAAGCGGCTATGGCTACACCTTC,TRBV7-9,TRBJ1-2,NA,12,many
CSAGGLERGYTEAFF,TGCAGTGCTGGAGGACTTGAGAGGGGGTACACTGAAGCTTTCTTT,TRBV20-1,TRBJ1-1,NA,15,many
CASSPKDPGSSYEQYF,TGTGCCAGCAGCCCTAAGGATCCCGGCAGCTCCTACGAGCAGTACTTC,TRBV7-2,TRBJ2-7,NA,16,many
CASSFSYGTGFYEQYF,TGTGCCAGCAGCTTTTCCTACGGGACAGGTTTCTACGAGCAGTACTTC,TRBV7-2,TRBJ2-7,TRBD1,16,many
CASSYSRQGLYGYTF,TGTGCCAGCAGTTACTCGCGACAGGGACTCTATGGCTACACCTTC,TRBV6-5,TRBJ1-2,TRBD1,15,NA
CASSLAIKATNEQFF,TGTGCCAGCAGCTTGGCCATAAAGGCGACCAATGAGCAGTTCTTC,TRBV5-6,TRBJ2-1,NA,15,many
CASSYSDGYTF,TGTGCCAGCAGTTACTCGGATGGCTACACCTTC,TRBV6-6,TRBJ1-2,NA,11,many
CASSQGPGLLLEQYF,TGCGCCAGCAGCCAGGGTCCGGGACTTTTACTCGAGCAGTACTTC,TRBV4-1,TRBJ2-7,NA,15,many
CASSLGPIYEQYF,TGTGCCAGCAGCCTCGGCCCGATCTACGAGCAGTACTTC,TRBV7-3,TRBJ2-7,NA,13,many
CASSQGHPSGVF,TGTGCCAGCAGCCAAGGACACCCGTCAGGAGTCTTC,TRBV4-2,TRBJ2-4,NA,12,many
CSAPRLATGNEQFF,TGCAGTGCTCCCAGGTTAGCGACGGGCAATGAGCAGTTCTTC,TRBV20-1,TRBJ2-1,NA,14,many
CASREPGGRPPRRQETQYF,TGTGCCAGCCGTGAGCCTGGCGGGAGGCCGCCAAGGAGGCAAGAGACCCAGTACTTC,TRBV11-2,TRBJ2-5,TRBD2,19,NA
CASSPQRGYNEQFF,TGTGCCAGCAGCCCTCAGCGGGGATACAATGAGCAGTTCTTC,TRBV3-1,TRBJ2-1,TRBD2,14,many
CASSFGGTSGEQYF,TGTGCCAGCAGTTTTGGCGGGACCTCGGGGGAGCAGTACTTC,TRBV12-3/TRBV12-4,TRBJ2-7,NA,14,NA
CASSSQVGLSGNEQFF,TGCGCCAGCAGCTCCCAAGTCGGGCTTTCGGGGAATGAGCAGTTCTTC,TRBV4-3,TRBJ2-1,NA,16,NA
CASSSWGLAGISYEQYF,TGTGCCAGCAGTTCCTGGGGACTAGCGGGGATCTCCTACGAGCAGTACTTC,TRBV28,TRBJ2-7,TRBD2,17,many
CASSTSGTGGDEQFF,TGTGCCAGCAGCACTAGCGGGACAGGGGGAGATGAGCAGTTCTTC,TRBV9,TRBJ2-1,NA,15,many
CASSFPGGPLNTEAFF,TGTGCCAGCAGTTTTCCAGGGGGCCCTCTTAACACTGAAGCTTTCTTT,TRBV6-2/TRBV6-3,TRBJ1-1,TRBD1,16,many
CASSYLFPGQGVAEQYF,TGTGCCAGCAGCTATCTATTTCCGGGACAGGGGGTCGCCGAGCAGTACTTC,TRBV11-2,TRBJ2-7,TRBD1,17,many
CASSVGVHTEAFF,TGTGCCAGCAGCGTAGGGGTGCACACTGAAGCTTTCTTT,TRBV9,TRBJ1-1,NA,13,many
CASSQEKGKGYKGDYEQYF,TGTGCCAGCAGCCAAGAAAAGGGTAAGGGTTACAAAGGGGACTACGAGCAGTACTTC,TRBV3-1,TRBJ2-7,NA,19,NA
CASSIRGQMNEQFF,TGTGCCAGTAGTATACGAGGACAGATGAATGAGCAGTTCTTC,TRBV19,TRBJ2-1,NA,14,few
CASSLRDLTSGQNTGELFF,TGTGCCAGCAGTTTACGGGACCTTACTAGCGGCCAGAACACCGGGGAGCTGTTTTTT,TRBV28,TRBJ2-2,TRBD2,19,many
CASSQDSPTSGQFF,TGTGCCAGCAGCCAAGACAGCCCTACTAGCGGGCAGTTCTTC,TRBV3-1,TRBJ2-1,TRBD2,14,few
CASSDSQGGYTF,TGTGCCAGCAGCGACAGCCAGGGTGGCTACACCTTC,TRBV12-3/TRBV12-4,TRBJ1-2,NA,12,few
CASSPQREEGYNEQFF,TGTGCCAGCAGTCCTCAGCGGGAGGAGGGGTACAATGAGCAGTTCTTC,TRBV28,TRBJ2-1,TRBD2,16,many
CASSPLGQGMADTQYF,TGTGCCAGCAGCCCACTGGGACAGGGGATGGCAGATACGCAGTATTTT,TRBV12-3/TRBV12-4,TRBJ2-3,TRBD1,16,NA
CATSGSLRETQYF,TGTGCCACCAGTGGAAGCCTTCGAGAGACCCAGTACTTC,TRBV24-1,TRBJ2-5,NA,13,many
CASSLLRENEQFF,TGCGCCAGCAGCCTCCTTCGGGAGAATGAGCAGTTCTTC,TRBV5-1,TRBJ2-1,NA,13,many
CASSLDPGTGHEQYF,TGTGCCAGCAGCTTGGATCCCGGGACAGGGCACGAGCAGTACTTC,TRBV5-6,TRBJ2-7,TRBD1,15,NA
CATNDGRAPIYEQYF,TGTGCCACCAACGACGGGAGGGCCCCTATCTACGAGCAGTACTTC,TRBV15,TRBJ2-7,TRBD2,15,NA
CSAREARGSEQFF,TGCAGTGCTAGAGAGGCCAGGGGGAGTGAGCAGTTCTTC,TRBV20-1,TRBJ2-1,TRBD1,13,many
CASSILDRSAEAFF,TGTGCCAGCAGCATCTTGGACAGGTCCGCTGAAGCTTTCTTT,TRBV7-9,TRBJ1-1,TRBD1,14,many
CASSPPGGRTYEQYF,TGTGCCAGCAGCCCACCGGGTGGGAGGACCTACGAGCAGTACTTC,TRBV28,TRBJ2-7,NA,15,few
CASSPGTGGTDTQYF,TGTGCCAGCAGTCCCGGGACAGGGGGCACAGATACGCAGTATTTT,TRBV12-3/TRBV12-4,TRBJ2-3,TRBD1,15,many
CASSDSVWDRESSYTF,TGTGCCAGCAGTGACTCGGTATGGGACAGGGAATCCTCCTACACCTTC,TRBV25-1,TRBJ1-2,TRBD1,16,many